The 26 T cell receptor beta chains reported below all come from one sample, sequenced in a study of shared clonotypes between healthy human individuals. The assay was immunoSEQ multiplex PCR, and TCRdb's table has in-frame clones only and misses some. The top ten hold about 0.13% of the sample, which has about 2.4 million clones, 85% to 95% seen once. Sequencing was performed on naive CD4+ T cells sorted from blood. Subset noted: CD45RA+ positively selected. These receptors originate from a young man in good health.

The V call is TRBV5-4, the J call TRBJ2-5; possible D gene TRBD1, 6 bases. CDR3 size: 13 residues. Germline V lookup: CDR1 SGHNT, CDR2 YYREEE (reference sequence). Trimming stripped 10 bases from V and 5 bases from J, with 18 bases between. The DNA of the CDR3 is TGTGCCTTTATTAAGCAGGGGCTGGAGACCCAGTACTTC. This translates into CAFIKQGLETQYF.

This chain connects TRBV10-3 to TRBJ2-1; D ambiguous. The CDR3 has 13 amino acids. In germline, CDR1 is ENHRY, CDR2 SYGVKD. Trimming stripped 1 base from V and 8 bases from J, with 9 bases between. The CDR3 DNA sequence: TGTGCCATCAGTGAGTGGTCTAACGATGAGCAGTTCTTC. It translates to CAISEWSNDEQFF.

V usage is TRBV7-9 and J usage is TRBJ2-7; TRBD1 aligns across 9 bases. V lost 4 bases, J lost 6 bases, and 13 bases stayed unmatched. CDR1 and CDR2 from the germline V gene are SEHNR and FQNEAQ (reference sequence). This CDR3 region has 16 residues. The CDR3 region is CASSWNSGTGSIEQYF. CDR3 bases: TGTGCCAGCAGCTGGAATTCCGGGACAGGGAGTATCGAGCAGTACTTC. Combining the CDR3 with reference TRBV7-9 and TRBJ2-7 gives the whole variable domain DTGVSQNPRHKITKRGQNVTFRCDPISEHNRLYWYRQTLGQGPEFLTYFQNEAQLEKSRLLSDRFSAERPKGSFSTLEIQRTEQGDSAMYLCASSWNSGTGSIEQYFGPGTRLTVT.

The chain has TRBV5-4 and TRBJ1-1; 8 bases agree with TRBD1. Looked up from germline, CDR1 is SGHNT and CDR2 is YYREEE (reference sequence). J was trimmed by 1 base and V by 4 bases; bases with no gene match: 6. The CDR3 is made up of 15 amino acids. CDR3 DNA: TGTGCCAGCAGCCCGCGGACAGGGTCGAACACTGAAGCTTTCTTT. Protein sequence: CASSPRTGSNTEAFF.

This clone occurred once. The chain recombines TRBV19 with TRBJ2-6, with TRBD1 matching 8 bases. The length of the CDR3 is 19 residues. Germline CDR1 reads LNHDA; CDR2 reads SQIVND (reference sequence). Losses at the gene ends were 9 bases for V and 0 bases for J; bases not matched to a gene: 16. The CDR3 DNA reads as TGTGCCAGCAGGGGGACAGGACAAAAATTAACCTCTGGGGCCAACGTCCTGACTTTC. Translation: CASRGTGQKLTSGANVLTF. The full variable domain, rest sourced from reference TRBV19 and TRBJ2-6, is DGGITQSPKYLFRKEGQNVTLSCEQNLNHDAMYWYRQDPGQGLRLIYYSQIVNDFQKGDIAEGYSVSREKKESFPLTVTSAQKNPTAFYLCASRGTGQKLTSGANVLTFGAGSRLTVL.

The table lists this clone with a count of one. The chain combines TRBV6-5 with TRBJ2-5, with TRBD1 as a possible D gene (6 bases). Judging by the DNA end, TRBJ2-7 fits better; the J call may be wrong. The length of the CDR3 is 14 residues. The germline CDR1 and CDR2 sequences are MNHEY and SVGAGI. This CDR3 reads CATQEQGSSYEQYF. CDR3 sequence (DNA): TGTGCCACCCAGGAACAGGGTTCCTCCTACGAGCAGTACTTC.

This CDR3 is CASSLTTGTGGTEAFF. CDR3 coding DNA: TGCGCCAGCAGCCTAACTACCGGGACAGGGGGCACTGAAGCTTTCTTT. The V gene is TRBV5-1, the J gene TRBJ1-1; TRBD1 agrees at 11 bases. The V gene's germline CDR1 is SGHRS and CDR2 YFSETQ. J gave up 4 bases and V 4 bases, and 9 bases lay outside the gene matches. This CDR3 is built from 16 residues.

This rearrangement joins TRBV5-1 to TRBJ2-7, with 8 bases aligning to TRBD1. The CDR3 spans 16 residues. Germline V lookup: CDR1 SGHRS, CDR2 YFSETQ. The ends lost 1 base at V and 3 bases at J; junction bases unmatched: 9. Here the CDR3 DNA reads TGCGCCAGCAGCTTGACTACAGGGGGAGCTTACTACGAGCAGTACTTC. Amino acids: CASSLTTGGAYYEQYF.

This clone is a singleton in its sample. V gene TRBV6-6 combines with J gene TRBJ2-7, with 8 bases matching TRBD2. The V and J ends lost 7 bases and 3 bases, in that order; junction bases with no gene match: 8. This CDR3 region has 14 residues. CDR1 MNHNY and CDR2 SVGAGI come from the germline V gene (reference sequence). The CDR3, as DNA: TGTGCCAGCACTAAGCGGGGGCGATACTACGAGCAGTACTTC. Translated, it gives CASTKRGRYYEQYF.

The chain carries TRBV2 and TRBJ2-1; 9 nucleotides line up with TRBD2. V shed 0 bases, J shed 1 base, and the junction held 13 bases outside the gene matches. The CDR3 has 20 amino acids. Per the germline V gene, CDR1 is SNHLY and CDR2 is FYNNEI. Here the CDR3 DNA reads TGTGCCAGCAGTGAAGCATTATGGTCTAGCGGGACCCGTTCCTACAATGAGCAGTTCTTC. Protein: CASSEALWSSGTRSYNEQFF.

This chain joins TRBV7-9 and TRBJ1-1; no firm D call. The CDR3 length is 14 residues. CDR1 is SEHNR, CDR2 FQNEAQ, per germline (reference sequence). V lost 2 bases to trimming and J lost 2 bases, with 9 bases between them. In DNA, the CDR3 is TGTGCCAGCAGCTTATCCCAGATTAACACTGAAGCTTTCTTT. This gives the protein CASSLSQINTEAFF.

The chain carries TRBV19 and TRBJ2-6, with 8 bases aligning to TRBD1. Germline V gene data show CDR1 as LNHDA and CDR2 as SQIVND (reference sequence). The V and J ends lost 3 bases and 0 bases, in that order; junction bases with no gene match: 10. This CDR3 has 19 residues. As DNA, the CDR3 is TGTGCCAGTAGTATTTTATTTGGACAGGGCCCCTCTGGGGCCAACGTCCTGACTTTC. This translates into CASSILFGQGPSGANVLTF.

This chain joins TRBV7-2 and TRBJ2-1; 7 nucleotides align to TRBD2. The ends lost 2 bases at V and 2 bases at J; junction bases unmatched: 6. This CDR3 comprises 16 residues. Germline CDR1 is SGHTA and CDR2 is FQGNSA. The DNA of the CDR3 is TGTGCCAGCAGCTTAAGGCGGGAGACAACCTACAATGAGCAGTTCTTC. As protein: CASSLRRETTYNEQFF.

This clone appeared a single time. V and J are TRBV11-2 and TRBJ1-1; the D is unclear. CDR1 is SGHAT and CDR2 is FQNNGV in the germline V gene. V dropped 5 bases and J dropped 9 bases, with 16 bases sitting between them. The CDR3 extends over 13 amino acids. DNA for the CDR3: TGTGCCAGCAGCCCTACTCCGGGCTGGCAAGCTTTCTTT. It codes for CASSPTPGWQAFF.

This sequence joins TRBV9 and TRBJ2-2, with 7 bases that match TRBD2. The V gene's germline CDR1 is SGDLS and CDR2 YYNGEE. Trimming cost V 0 bases and J 5 bases; bases outside gene matches: 4. The CDR3 runs 15 residues. The CDR3 DNA sequence: TGTGCCAGCAGCGTAGTCGCGGGAGAGACCGGGGAGCTGTTTTTT. Amino acids: CASSVVAGETGELFF.

This sequence joins TRBV6-5 and TRBJ2-7; TRBD2 matches 7 bases. The germline gives CDR1 MNHEY, CDR2 SVGAGI. V shed 7 bases and J 2 bases; nucleotides not matched to a gene: 5. The CDR3 covers 13 residues. Here the CDR3 reads CASTGGLTYEQYF. The CDR3 DNA follows: TGTGCCAGCACCGGGGGGTTGACCTACGAGCAGTACTTC.

The J gene is TRBJ1-5, the V gene TRBV18; D is ambiguous. V was cut by 0 bases and J by 7 bases, with 7 bases left in between. The CDR3 is made up of 13 amino acids. Germline V gene lookup returns CDR1 KGHSH and CDR2 LQKENI. CDR3 bases: TGTGCCAGCTCACCACCAGGGAAACAGCCCCAGCATTTT. It specifies CASSPPGKQPQHF.

In the case of this clone: A junction boundary mismatches the germline segment, possibly from a read error. V gene TRBV6-1 combines with J gene TRBJ2-2; TRBD2 matches at 9 bases. The CDR3 is made up of 17 amino acids. CDR1 and CDR2 (germline): MNHNS, SASEGT. This CDR3 reads CASSKAGGQMNTGELFF. DNA for the CDR3: TGTGCCAGCAGTAAAGCGGGGGGCCAGATGAACACCGGGGAGCTGTTTTTT.

V is TRBV20-1 and J is TRBJ1-2; D not resolved. Germline values: CDR1 DFQATT, CDR2 SNEGSKA (reference sequence). The CDR3 length is 11 residues. The V end was cut by 3 bases, the J end by 8 bases, with 10 bases between. DNA of the CDR3: TGCAGTGCTAGGTTCGACAAAGGCTACACCTTC. Translating gives CSARFDKGYTF.

The rearrangement links TRBV7-9 to TRBJ1-6; no clear D. Germline CDR1 and CDR2: SEHNR and FQNEAQ (reference sequence). The CDR3 runs 13 residues. The CDR3 here is CAVVGEGNSPLHF. The CDR3 DNA sequence: TGTGCAGTAGTGGGAGAAGGGAATTCACCCCTCCACTTT.

V is TRBV10-3 and J is TRBJ2-3; D uncertain. Trimming removed 3 bases at V and 10 bases at J, with 14 bases between. The CDR3 extends over 13 amino acids. The germline V gene has CDR1 ENHRY and CDR2 SYGVKD. The CDR3 DNA reads as TGTGCCATCAGTGACTCCCCCTCTGAGGCGCAGTATTTT. Residues: CAISDSPSEAQYF.

The J gene is TRBJ1-2, the V gene TRBV6-4; 8 bases line up with TRBD1. This CDR3 is 13 amino acids long. CDR1 is MRHNA, CDR2 SNTAGT, per germline. J was trimmed by 8 bases and V by 5 bases; bases with no gene match: 7. The CDR3 DNA follows: TGTGCCAGCAGTATGACAGGGGCTAGCGGCTACACCTTC. Amino acids: CASSMTGASGYTF.

The gene calls are TRBV10-3 and TRBJ1-3; 12 positions match TRBD1. V dropped 6 bases and J dropped 4; count of bases not matched to a gene: 10. The CDR3 has 17 amino acids. Germline V gene data show CDR1 as ENHRY and CDR2 as SYGVKD. The CDR3 here is CAIRPPGQGASGNTIYF. The CDR3 nucleotides read TGTGCCATCAGGCCCCCGGGACAGGGGGCGTCGGGAAACACCATATATTTT.

The V and J genes are TRBV7-2 and TRBJ2-3, with 8 bases that match TRBD2. CDR1 and CDR2 (germline): SGHTA, FQGNSA. This CDR3 contains 16 residues. V shed 1 base, J shed 2 bases, and the junction held 5 bases outside the gene matches. The CDR3 DNA sequence: TGTGCCAGCAGCTTAGAACTAGCGGCTCACACAGATACGCAGTATTTT. Protein product: CASSLELAAHTDTQYF.

The J gene is TRBJ2-7, the V gene TRBV19, with 9 bases matching TRBD1. V was clipped by 4 bases and J by 5 bases; unmatched bases: 9. This CDR3 region has 15 residues. CDR1 and CDR2 from the germline V gene are LNHDA and SQIVND (reference sequence). The CDR3 reads CASSTGTGYPHEQYF. DNA of the CDR3: TGTGCCAGTAGTACGGGGACAGGGTATCCCCACGAGCAGTACTTC. The whole variable domain, filled in from reference TRBV19 and TRBJ2-7, reads DGGITQSPKYLFRKEGQNVTLSCEQNLNHDAMYWYRQDPGQGLRLIYYSQIVNDFQKGDIAEGYSVSREKKESFPLTVTSAQKNPTAFYLCASSTGTGYPHEQYFGPGTRLTVT.

As to this clone: Other DNA sequences in the sample encode the same CDR3. V usage is TRBV19 and J usage is TRBJ1-5; tentative D call: TRBD1 (6 bases). V was pared by 8 bases and J by 2 bases, with 10 bases between. The length of the CDR3 is 13 residues. Germline values: CDR1 LNHDA, CDR2 SQIVND (reference sequence). The CDR3 here is CASADRRNQPQHF. CDR3 bases: TGTGCCAGTGCTGACAGGCGCAATCAGCCCCAGCATTTT. Looking up the rest from reference TRBV19 and TRBJ1-5 gives the full variable domain: DGGITQSPKYLFRKEGQNVTLSCEQNLNHDAMYWYRQDPGQGLRLIYYSQIVNDFQKGDIAEGYSVSREKKESFPLTVTSAQKNPTAFYLCASADRRNQPQHFGDGTRLSIL.